Included here is one T cell receptor beta chain sequence, with context. Original data processing: Amplifying reference gene primers gave estimates of nucleated cell counts. Profiling relied on immunoSEQ multiplex PCR, and the TCRdb table lists in-frame clones only, not all of them. V and J calls and clone size are given by that table; D and trimming were obtained from the DNA. The sample holds some 74,000 clones, about 82% seen once. The entry originates in a study of blood T cell repertoires in COVID-19. Turning to the study itself: Sites across the United States, Italy and Spain contributed samples from acute and convalescent COVID-19. PBMCs, B-cell-depleted T cells, or T cells provided the cDNA or gDNA that made up the material.

The CDR3 extends over 17 amino acids. The V and J ends lost 0 bases and 2 bases respectively, with 15 bases between them. Sequenced material: peripheral blood. The clonotype originates from a woman of 80 years or more with active or convalescent COVID-19. V and J are TRBV23-1 and TRBJ2-3; D is possibly TRBD1 (6 bases). TRBV23-1 carries the ORF label, with uncertain function. The CDR3 sequence is CASSQSWVGHFTDTQYF. DNA for the CDR3: TGCGCCAGCAGTCAATCATGGGTGGGACACTTCACAGATACGCAGTATTTT.